Here is one TCR beta chain with its context. Its antigen is unknown. The CDR3 length is 12 residues. CDR1 MNHNS and CDR2 SASEGT come from the germline V gene. V lost 0 bases to trimming and J lost 11 bases, with 9 bases between them. This specimen belongs to a study of PD-L1 blockade in urothelial cancer. As for the study in general: When patients started atezolizumab around 2014, it was given at 1,200 mg intravenously every 3 weeks. Patients had received 0 to 3 prior chemotherapy regimens. Blood samples contained a median around 140,000 T cells.

As to time point: peripheral blood 6 weeks after treatment start. Method: immunoSEQ multiplex PCR; TCRdb's copy keeps in-frame clones and lacks some. The sample has 90,000 to 130,000 clones, approximately 90% seen once. Broader study findings: Clones that were tumor-associated expanded more in the blood of durable-benefit patients at 3 weeks.

This chain connects TRBV6-1 to TRBJ2-3; no definite D call. The sample here was PBMCs, taken around atezolizumab (anti-PD-L1) treatment. The sequence derives from a man in his sixties with urothelial cancer. The CDR3 sequence is CASSEARFKQYF. In DNA form, the CDR3 reads TGTGCCAGCAGTGAAGCGCGTTTCAAGCAGTATTTT.